The present T cell receptor beta chain was sequenced within a study of T cells in Graves' hyperthyroidism and ophthalmopathy. This clonotype was picked up many times. Researchers amplified the TCR beta CDR3 regions from RNA transcripts. With the HTBI primer set, the TCR CDR3 went through a first round of RT-PCR. TCRdb re-analysed the multiplex PCR reads in MiXCR, keeping a single row per CDR3 protein. The sample shows fewer than 350,000 distinct CDR3 sequences, 21% of them seen only once. The germline V gene has CDR1 MNHEY and CDR2 SVGAGI. Trimming cost V 0 bases and J 0 bases, with 8 bases left between them. The CDR3 covers 15 residues.

The sample comprised blood. The chain employs TRBV6-5 and TRBJ1-1; D call uncertain. The clonotype comes from a woman aged 50 to 60 with Graves' hyperthyroidism. CDR3 DNA sequence: TGTGCCAGCAGTTACTCGAGACCGGTGAACACTGAAGCTTTCTTT. It encodes CASSYSRPVNTEAFF.